The 3 T cell receptor beta chains in this list originate from one sample, sequenced in a study of blood T cell repertoires in COVID-19. The assay was immunoSEQ multiplex PCR, and TCRdb's table has in-frame clones only and misses some. This sample has around 360,000 clones, with about 90% found just once. Sequencing used PBMCs or T cells enriched from blood (not recorded which). Receptor source: a man aged 40-55 years in a cohort exposed to, infected with or recovered from COVID-19 (not recorded which).

The chain combines TRBV9 with TRBJ2-1; 8 nucleotides agree with TRBD2. Germline V gene sequence: CDR1 SGDLS, CDR2 YYNGEE. CDR3 size: 16 residues. V was clipped by 3 bases and J by 3 bases; unmatched bases: 8. CDR3 protein: CASSELAEGFYNEQFF. For the CDR3, the DNA is TGTGCCAGCAGCGAACTAGCGGAGGGCTTCTACAATGAGCAGTTCTTC.

J is TRBJ2-6 and V is TRBV30; possible D gene TRBD1, 6 bases. The CDR3 totals 15 residues. Germline V gene lookup returns CDR1 GTSNPN and CDR2 SVGIG (reference sequence). Trimming shortened V by 5 bases and J by 0 bases, and 11 bases separated the two germline ends. In DNA form, the CDR3 reads TGTGCCTGGGGCAAAGGGGGCTCTGGGGCCAACGTCCTGACTTTC. This gives the protein CAWGKGGSGANVLTF.

The chain uses TRBV15 and TRBJ1-3; D may be TRBD1 (6 bases). Between the trimmed V and J ends, which lost 0 bases and 0 bases, there was a span of 15 bases. The CDR3 loop spans 18 amino acids. The V gene's germline CDR1 is LNHNV and CDR2 YYDKDF (reference sequence). In DNA, the CDR3 is TGTGCCACCAGCAGAGATCGTGGGGGCTTAGGCTCTGGAAACACCATATATTTT. Translated, it gives CATSRDRGGLGSGNTIYF. The full variable domain, rest sourced from reference TRBV15 and TRBJ1-3, is DAMVIQNPRYQVTQFGKPVTLSCSQTLNHNVMYWYQQKSSQAPKLLFHYYDKDFNNEADTPDNFQSRRPNTSFCFLDIRSPGLGDTAMYLCATSRDRGGLGSGNTIYFGEGSWLTVV.